This T cell receptor (beta chain) originates from a study of beta chain features in type 1 diabetes. Study background: No patient-donor differences in age, gender, total cells or subset yield.

Worth noting for this clone: Its target is not known.

Per the germline V gene, CDR1 is MDHEN and CDR2 is SYDVKM. The CDR3 sequence is 14 residues long. Deletions cut 6 bases from V and 2 bases from J, with 10 bases between. Since all of the isolated RNA was reverse transcribed, expressed TCRB transcripts were what got sequenced. The protocol was immunoSEQ multiplex PCR, while the TCRdb copy is restricted to in-frame clones and leaves out a portion. The table has around 310,000 clones, around an eighth seen once. Study-wide findings and caveats: In all four CD4+ subsets, TCRB CDR3 length was significantly, moderately reduced in type 1 diabetes.

This TCR derives from a woman under 30 with type 1 diabetes. Sequenced sample: naive CD4+ T cells from blood. This chain connects TRBV28 to TRBJ2-2; D gene uncertain. CDR3 sequence reads: CASSPNSNTGELFF. The DNA of the CDR3 is TGTGCCAGCAGCCCCAACAGCAACACCGGGGAGCTGTTTTTT.